This T cell receptor (beta chain) was captured by sequencing in a study of blood T cell repertoires in COVID-19. V dropped 2 bases and J dropped 8 bases, with 12 bases sitting between them. The CDR3 has 13 residues. Per germline, CDR1 LGHDT and CDR2 YNNKEL (reference sequence). Profiling relied on immunoSEQ multiplex PCR, and the TCRdb table lists in-frame clones only, not all of them. Of around 200,000 clones listed, 86% are singletons. The sequence was obtained from a woman in her twenties or thirties who had been exposed to COVID-19. The source material was PBMCs or T cells enriched from blood (not recorded which). The V and J genes are TRBV3-1 (or the pseudogene TRBV3-2) and TRBJ1-2; a weak D match, TRBD1 (5 bases). CDR3 region: CASSQRQGMGYTF. CDR3 nucleotide sequence: TGTGCCAGCAGCCAACGCCAGGGAATGGGCTACACCTTC.